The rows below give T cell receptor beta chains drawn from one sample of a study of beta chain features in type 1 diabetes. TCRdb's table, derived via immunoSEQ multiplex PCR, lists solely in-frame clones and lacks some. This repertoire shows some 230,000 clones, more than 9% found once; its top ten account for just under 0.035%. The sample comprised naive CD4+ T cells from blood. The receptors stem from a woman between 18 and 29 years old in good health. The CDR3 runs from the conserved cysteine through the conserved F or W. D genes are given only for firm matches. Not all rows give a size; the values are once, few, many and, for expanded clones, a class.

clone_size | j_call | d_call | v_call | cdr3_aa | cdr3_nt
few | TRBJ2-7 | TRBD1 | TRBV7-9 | CASSSGGIPYEQYF | TGTGCCAGCAGCTCAGGGGGTATCCCCTACGAGCAGTACTTC
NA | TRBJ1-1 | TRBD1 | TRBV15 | CATGPGQKNTEAFF | TGTGCCACCGGTCCGGGACAGAAGAACACTGAAGCTTTCTTT
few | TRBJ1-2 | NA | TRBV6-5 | CASSSPSHGANYGYTF | TGTGCCAGCAGTTCTCCCTCGCACGGGGCTAACTATGGCTACACCTTC
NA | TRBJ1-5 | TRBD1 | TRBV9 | CASSVPGGDRGLQPQHF | TGTGCCAGCAGCGTCCCTGGGGGGGACAGGGGGCTTCAGCCCCAGCATTTT
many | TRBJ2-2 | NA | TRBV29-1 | CSVLIGVRNTGELFF | TGCAGCGTTCTAATCGGGGTGAGGAACACCGGGGAGCTGTTTTTT
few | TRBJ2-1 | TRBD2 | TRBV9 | CASSVEPGGYNEQFF | TGTGCCAGCAGCGTAGAACCGGGGGGCTACAATGAGCAGTTCTTC
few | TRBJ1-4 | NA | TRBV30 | CAWRIRAGEKLFF | TGTGCCTGGAGAATCAGGGCCGGTGAAAAACTGTTTTTT
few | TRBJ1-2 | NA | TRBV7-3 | CASSFEGGYGYTF | TGTGCCAGCAGCTTTGAAGGGGGCTATGGCTACACCTTC
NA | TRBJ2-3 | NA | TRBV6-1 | CASRSNSDTQYF | TGTGCCAGCAGGTCCAACTCAGATACGCAGTATTTT
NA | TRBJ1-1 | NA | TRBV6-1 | CAIKNRDMSTEAFF | TGTGCCATCAAGAACCGGGACATGAGCACTGAAGCTTTCTTT
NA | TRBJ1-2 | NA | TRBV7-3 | CASSLERELGYTF | TGTGCCAGCAGCTTAGAGCGGGAGTTGGGCTACACCTTC
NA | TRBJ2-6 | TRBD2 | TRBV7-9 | CASSPRTSGGRSGANVLTF | TGTGCCAGCAGCCCCAGGACTAGCGGGGGCCGCTCTGGGGCCAACGTCCTGACTTTC
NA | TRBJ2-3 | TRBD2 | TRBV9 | CASSVAPHRAGVTDTQYF | TGTGCCAGCAGCGTCGCCCCCCACCGGGCGGGGGTAACAGATACGCAGTATTTT
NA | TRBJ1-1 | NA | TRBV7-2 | CASSLATGYRTEAFF | TGTGCCAGCAGCTTGGCGACGGGGTATCGCACTGAAGCTTTCTTT
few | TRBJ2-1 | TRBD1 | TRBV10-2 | CASSADRAYNEQFF | TGCGCCAGCAGTGCCGACAGGGCCTACAATGAGCAGTTCTTC
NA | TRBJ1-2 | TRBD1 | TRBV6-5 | CASSRGTVYGYTF | TGTGCCAGCAGTAGGGGGACAGTCTATGGCTACACCTTC
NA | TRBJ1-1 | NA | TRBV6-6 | CASRQTGGTEAFF | TGTGCCAGCAGACAGACAGGAGGCACTGAAGCTTTCTTT
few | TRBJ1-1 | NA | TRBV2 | CASSDPGGSSEAFF | TGTGCCAGCAGTGACCCGGGAGGGAGCTCTGAAGCTTTCTTT
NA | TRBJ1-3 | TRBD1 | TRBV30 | CAWRQGTGNTIYF | TGTGCCTGGAGACAGGGGACTGGAAACACCATATATTTT
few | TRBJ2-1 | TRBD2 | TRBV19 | CASSIWLAGLNEQFF | TGTGCCAGTAGTATTTGGCTAGCGGGACTCAATGAGCAGTTCTTC
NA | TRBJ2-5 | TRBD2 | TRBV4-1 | CASSQDSGLETQYF | TGCGCCAGCAGCCAAGATAGCGGGTTAGAGACCCAGTACTTC
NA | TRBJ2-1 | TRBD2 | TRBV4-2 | CASSLMESLAGGPYNEQFF | TGTGCCAGCAGCCTCATGGAGTCTCTAGCGGGAGGGCCCTACAATGAGCAGTTCTTC
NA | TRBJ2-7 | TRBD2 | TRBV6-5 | CASRYLGLAGDEQYF | TGTGCCAGCAGATATCTCGGACTAGCGGGAGACGAGCAGTACTTC
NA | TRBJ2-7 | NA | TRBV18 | CASSPRQATYEQYF | TGTGCCAGCTCACCACGGCAGGCTACCTACGAGCAGTACTTC
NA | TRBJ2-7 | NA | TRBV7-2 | CASSPDSGMNEQYF | TGTGCCAGCAGTCCCGACTCCGGGATGAACGAGCAGTACTTC
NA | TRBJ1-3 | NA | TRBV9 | CASSVSSGNTIYF | TGTGCCAGCAGCGTTAGCTCTGGAAACACCATATATTTT
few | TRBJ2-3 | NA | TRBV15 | CATSRGVSTDTQYF | TGTGCCACCAGCAGAGGTGTCTCCACAGATACGCAGTATTTT
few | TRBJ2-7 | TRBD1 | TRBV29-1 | CSAGTASYEQYF | TGCAGCGCAGGGACAGCCTCCTACGAGCAGTACTTC
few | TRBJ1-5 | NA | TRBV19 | CASSRASGNQPQHF | TGTGCCAGCTCGAGGGCGTCAGGAAATCAGCCCCAGCATTTT
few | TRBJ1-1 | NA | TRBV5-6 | CASSLRRPLINTEAFF | TGTGCCAGCAGCTTGCGGAGGCCCCTGATTAACACTGAAGCTTTCTTT
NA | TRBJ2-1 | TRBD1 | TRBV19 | CASSIVRTGRNEQFF | TGTGCCAGTAGTATAGTCAGGACAGGTAGAAATGAGCAGTTCTTC
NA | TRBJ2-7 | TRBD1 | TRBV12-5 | CASGYQTGGSGEQYF | TGTGCTAGTGGTTACCAGACAGGGGGATCGGGCGAGCAGTACTTC
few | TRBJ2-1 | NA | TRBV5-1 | CASSLEGGGVSSSYNEQFF | TGCGCCAGCAGCTTGGAGGGCGGCGGGGTCTCTAGCTCCTACAATGAGCAGTTCTTC
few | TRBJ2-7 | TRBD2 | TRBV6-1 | CASSVTSFEQYF | TGTGCCAGCAGTGTGACTAGCTTCGAGCAGTACTTC
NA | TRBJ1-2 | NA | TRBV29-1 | CSVEKGNYGYTF | TGCAGCGTTGAAAAGGGGAACTATGGCTACACCTTC
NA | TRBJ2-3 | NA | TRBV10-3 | CAISTSTDTQYF | TGTGCCATCAGTACTAGCACAGATACGCAGTATTTT
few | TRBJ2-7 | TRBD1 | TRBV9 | CASSTGASYEQYF | TGTGCCAGCAGCACAGGGGCTTCCTACGAGCAGTACTTC
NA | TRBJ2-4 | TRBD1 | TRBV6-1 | CASRTRTGFGDIQYF | TGTGCCAGCAGGACCCGGACAGGGTTTGGAGACATTCAGTACTTC
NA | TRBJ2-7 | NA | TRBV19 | CASSIGRGYEQYF | TGTGCCAGTAGTATCGGTAGAGGCTACGAGCAGTACTTC
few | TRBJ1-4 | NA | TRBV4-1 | CASSPREEKLFF | TGCGCCAGCAGCCCCCGAGAAGAAAAACTGTTTTTT
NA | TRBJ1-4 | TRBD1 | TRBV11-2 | CASSPTGGLAVEKLFF | TGTGCCAGCAGTCCCACAGGGGGCTTGGCAGTAGAAAAACTGTTTTTT
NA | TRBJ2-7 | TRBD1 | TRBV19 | CATQGVKDYEQYF | TGTGCCACCCAGGGGGTCAAGGACTACGAGCAGTACTTC
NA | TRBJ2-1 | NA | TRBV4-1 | CASSQLVSSYNEQFF | TGCGCCAGCAGCCAACTAGTCAGCTCCTACAATGAGCAGTTCTTC
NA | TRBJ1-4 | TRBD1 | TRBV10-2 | CASSGRQGEKLFF | TGCGCCAGCAGTGGAAGACAGGGTGAAAAACTGTTTTTT
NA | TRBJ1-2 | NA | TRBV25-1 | CASSEGQSYGYTF | TGTGCCAGCAGTGAAGGACAGTCCTATGGCTACACCTTC
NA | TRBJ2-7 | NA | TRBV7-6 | CASSLSPTGEQYF | TGTGCCAGCAGCTTAAGTCCTACCGGTGAGCAGTACTTC
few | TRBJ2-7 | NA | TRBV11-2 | CASSLEGGTFYEQYF | TGTGCCAGCAGCTTAGAAGGCGGGACGTTCTACGAGCAGTACTTC
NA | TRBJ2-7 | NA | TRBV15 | CATSRDQGYEQYF | TGTGCCACCAGCAGAGATCAGGGCTACGAGCAGTACTTC
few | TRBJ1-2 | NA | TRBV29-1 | CSVEEGGRLYGYTF | TGCAGCGTTGAAGAGGGGGGACGTCTCTATGGCTACACCTTC
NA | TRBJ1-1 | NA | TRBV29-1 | CSVSGGTNTEAFF | TGCAGCGTTTCTGGAGGGACGAACACTGAAGCTTTCTTT
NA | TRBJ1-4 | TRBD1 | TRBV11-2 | CASSLGTVEKLFF | TGTGCCAGCAGCCTCGGGACAGTTGAAAAACTGTTTTTT
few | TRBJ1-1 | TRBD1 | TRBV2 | CASRPTGLTEAFF | TGTGCCAGCAGGCCGACAGGGCTAACTGAAGCTTTCTTT
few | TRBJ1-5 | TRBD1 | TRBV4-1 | CASSLPGTEYSNQPQHF | TGCGCCAGCAGCCTTCCCGGGACAGAGTATAGCAATCAGCCCCAGCATTTT
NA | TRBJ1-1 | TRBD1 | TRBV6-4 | CASIQGTSTEAFF | TGTGCCAGCATACAGGGGACATCCACTGAAGCTTTCTTT
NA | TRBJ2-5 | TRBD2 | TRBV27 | CASSRRGGRETQYF | TGTGCCAGCAGTAGGCGGGGGGGCCGGGAGACCCAGTACTTC
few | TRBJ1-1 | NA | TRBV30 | CACWRRGGTEAFF | TGTGCCTGCTGGAGGAGGGGAGGCACTGAAGCTTTCTTT
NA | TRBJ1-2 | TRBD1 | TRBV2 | CASSDTGVNYGYTF | TGTGCCAGCAGTGATACAGGGGTTAACTATGGCTACACCTTC
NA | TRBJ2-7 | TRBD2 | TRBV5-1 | CASSLTSGRGEQYF | TGCGCCAGCAGTCTTACTAGCGGGAGAGGCGAGCAGTACTTC
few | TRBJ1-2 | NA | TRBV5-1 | CASSLGQSNYGYTF | TGCGCCAGCAGCTTGGGACAGTCTAACTATGGCTACACCTTC